This T cell receptor (beta chain) appears in the sequencing data of a study of shared clonotypes between healthy human individuals. Turning to the study itself: Three CD4 naive, three CD4 memory, two CD8 naive and one CD8 memory plate were used per donor.

Study-wide results and limits: Clonotypes which were not shared had lower generation probabilities than clonotypes that all four donors shared. Generally, naive subsets came out with larger estimated richness than memory subsets.

For this clone: What it binds is not known.

CDR1 is SGDLS, CDR2 YYNGEE, per germline. The V segment lost 3 bases and the J segment 6 bases; nucleotides outside the gene matches: 6. This CDR3 has 15 amino acids. Clones were read by immunoSEQ multiplex PCR, and TCRdb kept only the in-frame ones, dropping some. The table shows about 2.3 million clones, with approximately 90% occurring only once. CD4+ cells yielded CD45RA+ naive and CD45RA-negative memory subsets. This sequence originates from a man aged 18-30 years in good health. Some clones in this sample may be carry-over from other donors' samples. The chain carries TRBV9 and TRBJ2-3; 11 nucleotides line up with TRBD2. The material sequenced was naive CD4+ T cells from PBMCs. Subset specified: CD45RA+ positively selected. In DNA form, the CDR3 reads TGTGCCAGCAGCGGTAGCGGGAGGGCCTTCGATACGCAGTATTTT. Protein sequence: CASSGSGRAFDTQYF.